Listed below are T cell receptor beta chains from one sample, sequenced in a study of T cell responses to AZD1222 COVID-19 vaccine. Assay: immunoSEQ multiplex PCR; the TCRdb copy retains only in-frame clones and omits some. The sample lists around 140,000 clones, over 85% occurring once. The starting material was peripheral blood, obtained 28 days after the second AZD1222 dose. These receptors were obtained from an adult who received the AZD1222 COVID-19 vaccine. CDR3s include the opening cysteine and the closing phenylalanine or tryptophan. D genes are given only for firm matches. Not all rows give a size; the values are once, few, many and, for expanded clones, a class.

d_gene	abundance	j_gene	v_gene	CDR3nt	CDR3aa
TRBD1	NA	TRBJ1-2	TRBV5-1	TGCGCCAGCAGCGATCCCCCCGGGACAGGGGGCTACACCTTC	CASSDPPGTGGYTF
TRBD2	NA	TRBJ2-1	TRBV7-8	TGTGCCAGCAGCTTACCCGGACTCGATTTCGCGGGAGTCAATGAGCAGTTCTTC	CASSLPGLDFAGVNEQFF
NA	NA	TRBJ1-5	TRBV4-1	TGCGCCAGCAGCCAAGATGAACCAGGGAGGTATCAGCCCCAGCATTTT	CASSQDEPGRYQPQHF
NA	NA	TRBJ2-1	TRBV7-3	TGTGCCAGCAGCTTAATATCCGACAATGAGCAGTTCTTC	CASSLISDNEQFF
TRBD2	NA	TRBJ2-3	TRBV5-5	TGTGCCAGCAGCTCCACTAGCGGTAGCACAGATACGCAGTATTTT	CASSSTSGSTDTQYF
NA	NA	TRBJ1-2	TRBV18	TGTGCCAGCTCACCACGACAGGACAACTATGGCTACACCTTC	CASSPRQDNYGYTF
TRBD2	NA	TRBJ2-7	TRBV2	TGTGCCACCGGGGGGGACTCCTACGAGCAGTACTTC	CATGGDSYEQYF
NA	once	TRBJ1-6	TRBV30	TGTGCCTGGAGCCGCAGGGGCGACTCACCCCTCCACTTT	CAWSRRGDSPLHF
NA	NA	TRBJ2-3	TRBV2	TGTGCCACCATAAGGGGACCCGATACGCAGTATTTT	CATIRGPDTQYF
NA	NA	TRBJ1-1	TRBV19	TGTGCCAGTAGTATAAACCGCGAGAACACTGAAGCTTTCTTT	CASSINRENTEAFF
NA	once	TRBJ1-6	TRBV5-6	TGTGCCAGCAGCTTGGCCGGATGGGGTAATTCACCCCTCCACTTT	CASSLAGWGNSPLHF
TRBD1	NA	TRBJ1-5	TRBV11-3	TGTGCCAGCAGCCTTACCGACAGGGGGGAACTTAGCAATCAGCCCCAGCATTTT	CASSLTDRGELSNQPQHF
NA	NA	TRBJ2-1	TRBV6-5	TGTGCCAGCAGCGGACCTCGGGAGCAGTTCTTC	CASSGPREQFF
TRBD1	few	TRBJ1-4	TRBV6-5	TGTGCCAGCAGTCGGACAGGGGTGAAGATTGGAAAACTGTTTTTT	CASSRTGVKIGKLFF
TRBD2	NA	TRBJ2-1	TRBV10-1	TGCGCCAGCAGTGCGGGACTAGCGGGAGGCAATGAGCAGTTCTTC	CASSAGLAGGNEQFF
NA	NA	TRBJ1-1	TRBV7-8	TGTGCCAGCAGCTACGCCCGGGAGGCTGAAGCTTTCTTT	CASSYAREAEAFF
NA	once	TRBJ1-4	TRBV27	TGTGCCAGCAGTCTTAAGGGACAAACTAATGAAAAACTGTTTTTT	CASSLKGQTNEKLFF
NA	NA	TRBJ1-2	TRBV19	TGTGCCAGTAGTGGGCGAGGTGACCGGGTACAAGGCTACACCTTC	CASSGRGDRVQGYTF
NA	NA	TRBJ1-5	TRBV4-3	TGCGCCAGCAGCCAAGGATGGGGGTTGTCCAGCAATCAGCCCCAGCATTTT	CASSQGWGLSSNQPQHF
TRBD1	NA	TRBJ1-6	TRBV30	TGTGCCGGGAGCGGGACAGGCGGCAATTCACCCCTCCACTTT	CAGSGTGGNSPLHF
NA	NA	TRBJ2-7	TRBV4-3	TGCGCCAGCAGTGCCGGTCCGGGACTGGGTATGGACGAGCAGTACTTC	CASSAGPGLGMDEQYF
NA	NA	TRBJ2-7	TRBV9	TGTGCCAGCAGTTTCGGAGGAGATGCCTACGAGCAGTACTTC	CASSFGGDAYEQYF
TRBD1	NA	TRBJ1-5	TRBV5-5	TGTGCCAGCAGCTACGCCCAGGGGGCTGGGAATCAGCCCCAGCATTTT	CASSYAQGAGNQPQHF
TRBD1	NA	TRBJ1-1	TRBV6-5	TGTGCCAGCAGTTACTCCCAACACACAGGGGGCACTGAAGCTTTCTTT	CASSYSQHTGGTEAFF
NA	NA	TRBJ1-1	TRBV30	TGTGCCTGGAGCGTCGGACAGATGAACACTGAAGCTTTCTTT	CAWSVGQMNTEAFF
NA	NA	TRBJ2-7	TRBV20-1	TGCAGTGCTAGGGAGAGCGGGGAGCAGTACTTC	CSARESGEQYF
NA	NA	TRBJ1-5	TRBV7-2	TGTGCCAGCAGCTTAGGGGTTAATCAGCCCCAGCATTTT	CASSLGVNQPQHF
TRBD1	few	TRBJ2-3	TRBV4-3	TGCGCCAGCAGCCTTCGGACAGGGGTGTCGGGTGGGGATACGCAGTATTTT	CASSLRTGVSGGDTQYF
TRBD1	NA	TRBJ1-2	TRBV6-5	TGTGCCAGCAGCTCCGGGACAGGGGGCGGCTATGGCTACACCTTC	CASSSGTGGGYGYTF
NA	once	TRBJ1-5	TRBV6-5	TGTGCCAGCAGTTACTATGGGGTCAATCAGCCCCAGCATTTT	CASSYYGVNQPQHF
NA	NA	TRBJ2-7	TRBV6-2/TRBV6-3	TGTGCCAGCAGTTACTCTCTGCGGGAGCAGTACTTC	CASSYSLREQYF
NA	NA	TRBJ1-4	TRBV27	TGTGCCAGCGGCACCGGGAGGGTCGAAAAACTGTTTTTT	CASGTGRVEKLFF
TRBD1	once	TRBJ1-1	TRBV12-5	TGTGCTAGTGGTCCCACAGGGGGCCGGACTGAAGCTTTCTTT	CASGPTGGRTEAFF
NA	NA	TRBJ1-6	TRBV4-1	TGCGCCAGCAGCCAAGATCTCGCAGGGCTCTCCTATAATTCACCCCTCCACTTT	CASSQDLAGLSYNSPLHF
TRBD2	NA	TRBJ2-5	TRBV11-3	TGTGCCAGCAGCTTAGGTGGGACTAGTCGGGAGACCCAGTACTTC	CASSLGGTSRETQYF
NA	NA	TRBJ1-2	TRBV4-1	TGCGCCAGCAGCTCTCAAGGGGAAGTACCCCCCTATGGCTACACCTTC	CASSSQGEVPPYGYTF
NA	NA	TRBJ2-7	TRBV7-2	TGTGCCAGCAGGCAAATAGCCGACGCAGGATACGAGCAGTACTTC	CASRQIADAGYEQYF
TRBD1	NA	TRBJ1-5	TRBV28	TGTGCCAGCAGTTCGGGACAGAACAATCAGCCCCAGCATTTT	CASSSGQNNQPQHF
TRBD2	NA	TRBJ2-7	TRBV4-1	TGCACCAGCAGCCAACCGACTAGCGGGAGGTCCCACGAGCAGTACTTC	CTSSQPTSGRSHEQYF
TRBD1	NA	TRBJ1-5	TRBV10-3	TGTGCCATCAGTGAGAGGCAGGGGGGCTCTTTGGGCAATCAGCCCCAGCATTTT	CAISERQGGSLGNQPQHF
NA	NA	TRBJ2-3	TRBV19	TGTGCCAGTACCGTATCTGGGGGCCGTGGGGCTGGAGATACGCAGTATTTT	CASTVSGGRGAGDTQYF
TRBD1	NA	TRBJ1-1	TRBV19	TGTGCCAGTAGTAAGGGGGCAAGGAGGGAAGCTTTCTTT	CASSKGARREAFF
TRBD2	NA	TRBJ2-3	TRBV29-1	TGCAGCGTTGACGCACTAGCGGAGATGGGGGATACGCAGTATTTT	CSVDALAEMGDTQYF